A single sample is the source of the 7 T cell receptor beta chains below, sequenced in a study of blood T cells in healthy people across ages (dated by TCRdb to 2015 to 2017). The library was built by means of 5' RACE. TCRdb shows the sequencer as Illumina HiSeq 2500. The second PCR ran for about 6 to 12 cycles and used a J-beta primer mix along with a sample-barcoded 5' primer. TCRdb trimmed public reads at Q25 via fastp, called clones via MiXCR and kept in-frame beta chains. Merged by CDR3 protein, the rows form single entries marked with the most common genes and DNA. This sample is represented by over a million distinct CDR3 sequences; more than 35% of them were singletons. 18% of the sample lies in the top ten. Sequencing used blood. The receptor set was obtained from a woman aged 60-75 years in good health.

The rearrangement joins TRBV20-1 to TRBJ1-2; D call uncertain. V gave up 3 bases and J gave up 0 bases, with 11 bases separating them. CDR1 and CDR2 (germline): DFQATT, SNEGSKA (reference sequence). The CDR3 extends over 14 amino acids. The CDR3 loop is CSASPDGANYGYTF. The CDR3 coding sequence is TGCAGTGCTAGTCCCGACGGAGCTAACTATGGCTACACCTTC.

The table lists this clonotype with many counts. V is TRBV9 and J is TRBJ2-3, with D unresolved. CDR3 length: 14 amino acids. The germline gives CDR1 SGDLS, CDR2 YYNGEE. Trimming removed 0 bases at V and 2 bases at J, with 7 bases between. The CDR3 sequence is CASSVAGTTDTQYF. The CDR3 DNA reads TGTGCCAGCAGCGTAGCGGGTACCACAGATACGCAGTATTTT.

J is TRBJ2-1 and V is TRBV4-1, with D possibly matching TRBD2 (6 bases). Trimming cost V 3 bases and J 7 bases, with 19 bases left between them. This CDR3 is 16 amino acids long. Germline lookup yields CDR1 MGHRA and CDR2 YSYEKL. The CDR3 loop is CASSHNQLAGWNEQFF. The CDR3 DNA is TGCGCCAGCAGCCATAACCAACTGGCGGGATGGAATGAGCAGTTCTTC.

This clonotype was seen a few times. J is TRBJ2-4 and V is TRBV5-1, with 9 positions matching TRBD1. The J call may be faulty, since TRBJ2-7 better matches the DNA end. From germline, CDR1 is SGHRS and CDR2 YFSETQ. The CDR3 has 16 amino acids. The CDR3 is CASSLRGTGLNYEQYF. Here the CDR3 DNA reads TGCGCCAGCAGCTTGCGGGGGACAGGGCTGAACTACGAGCAGTACTTC.

CDR3 bases: TGTGCCAGCAGTTGGGCTAGCGGGAGGGCCGAGAAACAGTTCTTC. It translates to CASSWASGRAEKQFF. The V gene is TRBV12-3 or TRBV12-4, the J gene TRBJ2-1, with 12 bases matching TRBD2. The CDR3 is made up of 15 amino acids. The V segment lost 4 bases and the J segment 13 bases; nucleotides outside the gene matches: 11.

The V and J genes are TRBV7-2 and TRBJ1-2, with 10 positions matching TRBD1. Per the germline V gene, CDR1 is SGHTA and CDR2 is FQGNSA. With V trimmed by 0 bases and J by 1 base, 5 bases remained unmatched. The CDR3 has 17 residues. Written as DNA, the CDR3 is TGTGCCAGCAGCTTAGCGGGACAGGGGATAGATAACTATGGCTACACCTTC. Its translation: CASSLAGQGIDNYGYTF. The variable domain in full, completed from reference TRBV7-2 and TRBJ1-2, reads GAGVSQSPSNKVTEKGKDVELRCDPISGHTALYWYRQSLGQGLEFLIYFQGNSAPDKSGLPSDRFSAERTGGSVSTLTIQRTQQEDSAVYLCASSLAGQGIDNYGYTFGSGTRLTVV.

With regard to this clonotype: Its ends do not fully match the called genes, so a read error is possible. The rearrangement links TRBV5-1 to TRBJ2-1, with 11 bases aligning to TRBD2. Germline loops: CDR1 SGHRS, CDR2 YFSETQ. This CDR3 has 18 amino acids. This chain's CDR3 is CANSLGDSGRASYNEQFF. CDR3 sequence (DNA): TGCGCCAACAGCTTGGGAGATAGCGGGAGGGCTTCCTACAATGAGCAGTTCTTC.